This note documents a single T cell receptor (beta chain) sequence. Its antigen is not identified. The data were obtained in a study of cytotoxic CD8 clonotypes in ibrutinib-treated CLL. Study background: Of a cohort that held some 10 relapsed/refractory and around 14 treatment-naive patients, some 17 were IGHV unmutated. Study results and caveats: Clonality went up at the time of ibrutinib response, stayed stable in sustained remission, and later dropped back toward its baseline level at progression.

The data were produced by immunoSEQ multiplex PCR, yet TCRdb's version contains in-frame clones alone and is incomplete. The sample records about 270,000 clones, less than 85% being singletons. V lost 3 bases to trimming and J lost 4 bases; unmatched junction nucleotides: 12. CDR3 length equals 17 residues. Germline-derived CDR1 and CDR2 are LNHDA and SQIVND (reference sequence). The sequence derives from a human donor with chronic lymphocytic leukemia. The chain uses TRBV19 and TRBJ1-3; TRBD1 matches 7 bases. The sequences come from PBMCs, collected at disease progression, from a patient treated with ibrutinib. CDR3 nucleotide sequence: TGTGCCAGTAGTATCGGAACAGGGGAATGTAGGGGAAACACCATATATTTT. It translates to CASSIGTGECRGNTIYF.